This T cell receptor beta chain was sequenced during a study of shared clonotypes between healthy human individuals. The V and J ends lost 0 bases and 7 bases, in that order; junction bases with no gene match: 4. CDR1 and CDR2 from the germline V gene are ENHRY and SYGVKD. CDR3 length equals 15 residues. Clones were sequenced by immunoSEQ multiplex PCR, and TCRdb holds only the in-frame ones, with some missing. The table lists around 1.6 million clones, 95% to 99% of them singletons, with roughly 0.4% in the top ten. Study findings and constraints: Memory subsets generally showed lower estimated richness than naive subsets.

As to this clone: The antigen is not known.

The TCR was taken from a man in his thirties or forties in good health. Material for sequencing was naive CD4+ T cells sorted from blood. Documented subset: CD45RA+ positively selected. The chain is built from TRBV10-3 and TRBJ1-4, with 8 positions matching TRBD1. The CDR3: CAISESQGAPEKLFF. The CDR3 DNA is TGTGCCATCAGTGAGTCGCAGGGGGCGCCTGAAAAACTGTTTTTT.